This T cell receptor (beta chain) is drawn from a study of cytomegalovirus exposure and HLA in healthy donors. CDR1 PRHDT and CDR2 FYEKMQ come from the germline V gene (reference sequence). The CDR3 contains 19 residues. The V gene end was trimmed by 4 bases and the J gene end by 6 bases; junction bases not matched to a gene: 17. Generated by immunoSEQ multiplex PCR, the TCRdb table keeps only in-frame clones and is missing some. The sample has roughly 150,000 clones; approximately 82% are singletons. The specimen sequenced was PBMCs. This sequence joins TRBV13 and TRBJ2-3; 12 bases align to TRBD2. This receptor was identified in a young man in good health and CMV-seropositive. The CDR3 loop is CASSSATSGGSLSWDTQYF. The CDR3 nucleotides are TGTGCCAGCAGCTCAGCGACTAGCGGGGGATCCCTATCCTGGGATACGCAGTATTTT.